The entry below gives a single T cell receptor beta chain sequence along with its context. Germline V gene lookup returns CDR1 MGHRA and CDR2 YSYEKL. The germline V and J ends were trimmed by 0 bases and 2 bases, with 11 bases remaining between them. The CDR3 runs 15 residues. TCRdb's table, derived via immunoSEQ multiplex PCR, lists solely in-frame clones and lacks some. This table has roughly 20,000 clones, around 80% appearing once. These data originate in a study of sequential checkpoint blockade in melanoma. Overall study context: Patients were randomized 1:1 to nivolumab-then-ipilimumab or ipilimumab-then-nivolumab first-line. Maintenance nivolumab came after either treatment sequence.

Treatment reported: randomized to nivolumab then ipilimumab (arm A) or the reverse (arm B). None of the patients previously received DNA-damaging chemotherapy. From thawed PBMCs, live CD3+CD8+ cells negative for CD19 and CD56 were sorted. This chain uses TRBV4-1 with TRBJ2-7; TRBD2 is a possible D gene (5 bases). This clonotype was sampled from a human donor with melanoma. Material: CD8+ T cells sorted from blood (inferred from file names), obtained from a patient given nivolumab and ipilimumab in sequence. The CDR3, as DNA: TGCGCCAGCAGCCAAGAGCCAAGCGGAGCCTACGAGCAGTACTTC. Translated, it gives CASSQEPSGAYEQYF.